This T cell receptor beta chain was sequenced during a study of shared T cell receptors in the human thymus. The table came from immunoSEQ multiplex PCR; TCRdb's copy has only in-frame clones and leaves some out. The table has around 730,000 clones, approximately 85% seen once. The data were also submitted as part of a second study, on human thymus T cells. As that report states: Donors were healthy Finnish babies undergoing corrective operations for congenital heart defects. From resections taken during corrective heart surgery, the thymus tissue was obtained. Apparent bias marked the V and J gene usage of thymic and blood repertoires. A high degree of thymic repertoire overlap among unrelated individuals was reported in related research.

The sample consisted of thymocytes. This clonotype was sampled from a girl in the first two years of life with a congenital heart defect.

This CDR3 is CASSYSPGQGNEKLFF. The CDR3 coding sequence is TGTGCCAGCAGTTACTCACCGGGACAGGGCAATGAAAAACTGTTTTTT. This chain links TRBV6-5 with TRBJ1-4; 9 bases match TRBD1. This CDR3 has 16 residues. V dropped 0 bases and J dropped 5; count of bases not matched to a gene: 4. In germline, CDR1 is MNHEY, CDR2 SVGAGI.